The next 30 T cell receptor beta chains were all read from a single sample in a study of cytomegalovirus exposure and HLA in healthy donors. In the PCR, 60 Vbeta and 13 Jbeta primers were used. Sequencing was performed with immunoSEQ multiplex PCR; in TCRdb, only in-frame clones are kept and a portion is missing. Among more than 75,000 clones listed, approximately 74% were seen once. The sample consisted of PBMCs. The receptors originated from a woman aged 45-65 years in good health and CMV-seropositive.

The rearrangement links TRBV10-1 to TRBJ2-5; 7 bases are a match to TRBD2. The J call may be in error: the DNA end matches TRBJ2-7 better. The germline V gene encodes CDR1 WNHNN and CDR2 SYGVQD (reference sequence). The CDR3 runs 13 residues. This chain's CDR3 is CASSEREGYEQYF. The CDR3 nucleotides are TGCGCCAGCAGTGAGAGGGAGGGCTACGAGCAGTACTTC.

The sample holds one count of this clone. The chain employs TRBV29-1 and TRBJ1-4; maybe TRBD1 (5 bases). Trimming removed 7 bases from V and 2 bases from J, with 11 bases in between. Germline V lookup: CDR1 SQVTM, CDR2 ANQGSEA. This CDR3 has 13 amino acids. The CDR3 here is CSALTDTNEKLFF. CDR3 nucleotide sequence: TGCAGCGCCCTGACAGATACTAATGAAAAACTGTTTTTT.

The chain links TRBV27 to TRBJ2-7; D is perhaps TRBD2 (5 bases). CDR1 is MNHEY, CDR2 SMNVEV, per germline (reference sequence). The V and J ends lost 5 bases and 2 bases respectively, with 10 bases between them. CDR3 size: 13 residues. In nucleotides, the CDR3 is TGTGCCAGCAGTCCCCGAGCGGCCTACGAGCAGTACTTC. Protein product: CASSPRAAYEQYF.

J is TRBJ2-5 and V is TRBV5-4; D possibly corresponds to TRBD1 (5 bases). The CDR3 is made up of 14 amino acids. Germline CDR1 reads SGHNT; CDR2 reads YYREEE (reference sequence). Deletions cut 4 bases from V and 2 bases from J, with 12 bases between. In DNA, the CDR3 is TGTGCCAGCAGCCCTGTACAGGAGCAAGAGACCCAGTACTTC. Translation: CASSPVQEQETQYF.

Sample share makes this clone medium-sized. The chain has TRBV7-9 and TRBJ2-2; perhaps TRBD2 as D (5 bases). The germline gives CDR1 SEHNR, CDR2 FQNEAQ (reference sequence). The CDR3 has 14 amino acids. V lost 3 bases and J lost 5, with 10 bases in between. The CDR3 spells CASSFGRTTGELFF. The CDR3 DNA reads as TGTGCCAGCAGCTTCGGCAGGACTACCGGGGAGCTGTTTTTT.

The rearrangement links TRBV7-9 to TRBJ2-7, with 7 bases identical to TRBD2. CDR3 length: 14 amino acids. Per the germline V gene, CDR1 is SEHNR and CDR2 is FQNEAQ (reference sequence). Germline trimming cut 5 bases from V and 3 bases from J; bases unmatched to any gene: 7. The CDR3: CASSQTSTYYEQYF. DNA of the CDR3: TGTGCCAGCAGCCAGACTAGCACGTACTACGAGCAGTACTTC. Full variable domain (rest looked up from reference TRBV7-9 and TRBJ2-7): DTGVSQNPRHKITKRGQNVTFRCDPISEHNRLYWYRQTLGQGPEFLTYFQNEAQLEKSRLLSDRFSAERPKGSFSTLEIQRTEQGDSAMYLCASSQTSTYYEQYFGPGTRLTVT.

This clone was seen a few times. The V and J genes are TRBV2 and TRBJ2-3, with a tentative D call TRBD2 (6 bases). The CDR3 contains 12 residues. Germline V gene data show CDR1 as SNHLY and CDR2 as FYNNEI. The ends were cut back, 9 bases at V and 5 bases at J, with 12 bases in the middle. The DNA of the CDR3 is TGTGCCAGGAACCGAGCGGGAGATACGCAGTATTTT. It codes for CARNRAGDTQYF.

This chain links TRBV6-4 with TRBJ2-2, with a weak D call TRBD1 (6 bases). V lost 0 bases, J lost 0 bases, and 8 bases lay in between. The CDR3 is 16 amino acids. Per germline, CDR1 MRHNA and CDR2 SNTAGT. CDR3 sequence: CASSDSGTPNTGELFF. Written as DNA, the CDR3 is TGTGCCAGCAGTGACTCTGGGACACCGAACACCGGGGAGCTGTTTTTT.

The chain carries TRBV18 and TRBJ2-1, with D maybe TRBD2 (6 bases). V was cut by 0 bases and J by 8 bases, with 14 bases left in between. The germline CDR1 and CDR2 sequences are KGHSH and LQKENI. The CDR3 loop spans 15 amino acids. CDR3: CASSPPGGSWYEQFF. The DNA of the CDR3 is TGTGCCAGCTCACCACCGGGGGGTAGCTGGTATGAGCAGTTCTTC.

V usage is TRBV5-4 and J usage is TRBJ2-5, with a weak D call TRBD1 (6 bases). Germline CDR1 is SGHNT and CDR2 is YYREEE (reference sequence). The V gene lost 6 bases and the J gene lost 5 bases, with 17 bases spanning the gap. The CDR3 spans 14 residues. CDR3 nucleotides: TGTGCCAGCAACAGCGGACAGCGGTCCGAGACCCAGTACTTC. Amino acid sequence: CASNSGQRSETQYF.

This sequence joins TRBV6-1 and TRBJ1-5; 7 positions match TRBD1. The CDR3 contains 13 residues. J gave up 5 bases and V 5 bases, and 3 bases lay outside the gene matches. From germline, CDR1 is MNHNS and CDR2 SASEGT. Written as DNA, the CDR3 is TGTGCCAGCAGTCAGGGGGGACATCAGCCCCAGCATTTT. This encodes CASSQGGHQPQHF.

The rearrangement joins TRBV2 to TRBJ2-1; 15 positions agree with TRBD2. CDR1 is SNHLY, CDR2 FYNNEI, per germline. The CDR3 contains 17 residues. The junction had 7 bases not matched to a gene; V was cut back by 4 bases and J by 6 bases. The CDR3 loop reads CASSGTSGRARGNEQFF. CDR3 DNA: TGTGCCAGCAGTGGGACTAGCGGGAGGGCCAGGGGCAATGAGCAGTTCTTC.

The chain links TRBV28 to TRBJ2-3; 7 bases agree with TRBD2. The V gene end was trimmed by 7 bases and the J gene end by 2 bases; junction bases not matched to a gene: 9. The CDR3 extends over 15 amino acids. Germline CDR1 MDHEN, CDR2 SYDVKM. For the CDR3, the DNA is TGTGCCAGCACACTATCCGGGACTACCACAGATACGCAGTATTTT. It is translated as CASTLSGTTTDTQYF.

This chain joins TRBV9 and TRBJ1-1; TRBD1 is a possible D gene (5 bases). The V end was cut by 6 bases, the J end by 2 bases, with 14 bases between. The V gene's germline CDR1 is SGDLS and CDR2 YYNGEE. This CDR3 contains 14 residues. The CDR3 here is CASTAGGYNTEAFF. The CDR3 coding sequence is TGTGCCAGCACCGCCGGGGGTTACAACACTGAAGCTTTCTTT.

J is TRBJ1-1 and V is TRBV12-5; D unclear. V lost 2 bases and J 1 base, leaving 5 bases between the germline ends. The CDR3 covers 13 residues. Germline V CDR1 and CDR2: LGHNT, FRNRAP. CDR3 DNA: TGTGCTAGTGGTTTGTACGGGAACACTGAAGCTTTCTTT. This translates into CASGLYGNTEAFF.

The chain couples TRBV27 to TRBJ1-5, with D uncertain. V was clipped by 4 bases and J by 0 bases, with 7 bases between them. Germline lookup yields CDR1 MNHEY and CDR2 SMNVEV (reference sequence). CDR3 length: 14 residues. The CDR3 DNA reads as TGTGCCAGCAGTTCTATATATAGCAATCAGCCCCAGCATTTT. Encoded protein: CASSSIYSNQPQHF.

The rearrangement uses TRBV10-2 and TRBJ2-7, with TRBD2 as a possible D gene (6 bases). Trimming took 11 bases from V and 5 from J, leaving 13 bases between them. Per germline, CDR1 WSHSY and CDR2 SAAADI. The CDR3 covers 11 residues. The CDR3 protein is CAVGEVDEQYF. The CDR3 nucleotides are TGCGCCGTGGGGGAGGTAGACGAGCAGTACTTC.

J is TRBJ1-1 and V is TRBV30; TRBD1 might be the D (5 bases). The CDR3 totals 12 residues. V lost 4 bases and J 0 bases, leaving 6 bases between the germline ends. CDR1 is GTSNPN and CDR2 is SVGIG in the germline V gene (reference sequence). Written as DNA, the CDR3 is TGTGCCTGGACACAGGTGAACACTGAAGCTTTCTTT. Encoded protein: CAWTQVNTEAFF.

This chain joins TRBV7-9 and TRBJ1-1; perhaps TRBD1 as D (6 bases). The germline gives CDR1 SEHNR, CDR2 FQNEAQ (reference sequence). The V and J ends lost 5 bases and 4 bases respectively, with 14 bases between them. The CDR3 sequence is 14 residues long. The CDR3 sequence is CASSPTGRVTEAFF. The DNA of the CDR3 is TGTGCCAGCAGCCCTACAGGGCGGGTCACTGAAGCTTTCTTT.

This clone was counted at least ten times. V and J are TRBV2 and TRBJ2-4; no clear D. This CDR3 contains 19 residues. V was shortened by 1 base and J by 2 bases, with 21 bases between the two germline ends. Germline assignment: CDR1 SNHLY and CDR2 FYNNEI. The CDR3 spells CASSEGPTSLIHTKNIQYF. The CDR3 DNA reads TGTGCCAGCAGTGAAGGGCCCACCTCCCTTATTCATACCAAAAACATTCAGTACTTC.

The chain employs TRBV7-3 and TRBJ2-1; tentative D call: TRBD1 (6 bases). CDR1 is SGHTA and CDR2 is FQGTGA in the germline V gene. The CDR3 contains 14 residues. The ends were cut back, 4 bases at V and 4 bases at J, with 11 bases in the middle. For the CDR3, the DNA is TGTGCCAGCAGCTCACAGGGTTGGTACAATGAGCAGTTCTTC. Amino acid sequence: CASSSQGWYNEQFF. The full variable domain, with the rest looked up from reference TRBV7-3 and TRBJ2-1, is GAGVSQTPSNKVTEKGKYVELRCDPISGHTALYWYRQSLGQGPEFLIYFQGTGAADDSGLPNDRFFAVRPEGSVSTLKIQRTERGDSAVYLCASSSQGWYNEQFFGPGTRLTVL.

V and J are TRBV11-3 and TRBJ2-7; D is unclear. The CDR3 consists of 12 residues. Per the germline V gene, CDR1 is SGHNT and CDR2 is YENEEA. V lost 6 bases, J lost 5 bases, and 11 bases lay in between. Here the CDR3 reads CASRSPGDEQYF. As DNA, the CDR3 is TGTGCCAGCAGGAGCCCTGGTGACGAGCAGTACTTC. Based on the CDR3 plus reference TRBV11-3 and TRBJ2-7, the full variable domain is EAGVVQSPRYKIIEKKQPVAFWCNPISGHNTLYWYLQNLGQGPELLIRYENEEAVDDSQLPKDRFSAERLKGVDSTLKIQPAELGDSAVYLCASRSPGDEQYFGPGTRLTVT.

This chain joins TRBV21-1 and TRBJ2-7; TRBD2, the D gene given by the table, was not confirmed from the DNA. TRBV21-1 is a pseudogene segment. CDR3 length equals 16 residues. CDR3 coding DNA: TGTGCCAGCAGCAAAGCACGTTGCGGGACCCCCTACGAGCAGTACTTC. Protein sequence: CASSKARCGTPYEQYF.

The chain carries TRBV28 and TRBJ2-3; 10 bases are a match to TRBD2. This CDR3 is 17 amino acids long. Per germline, CDR1 MDHEN and CDR2 SYDVKM. The V segment lost 6 bases and the J segment 10 bases; nucleotides outside the gene matches: 19. The CDR3 DNA sequence: TGTGCCAGCAGCACCGGGGGAGCGGGAGGGAGGTCGGGTGCGCAGTATTTT. Its protein product is CASSTGGAGGRSGAQYF.

The chain employs TRBV27 and TRBJ2-2; TRBD1 might be the D (6 bases). The germline V gene has CDR1 MNHEY and CDR2 SMNVEV (reference sequence). This CDR3 region has 16 residues. V was cut by 0 bases and J by 6 bases, with 14 bases left in between. Written as DNA, the CDR3 is TGTGCCAGCAGTTTATCTCTGGGCAGGGGTTCCGGGGAGCTGTTTTTT. It specifies CASSLSLGRGSGELFF.

The rearrangement uses TRBV5-1 and TRBJ2-6; D might be TRBD2 (5 bases). This CDR3 is built from 15 residues. The V gene's germline CDR1 is SGHRS and CDR2 YFSETQ. The V and J ends lost 4 bases and 1 base respectively, with 9 bases between them. The CDR3 protein is CASSAGVSGANVLTF. Here the CDR3 DNA reads TGCGCCAGCAGCGCCGGGGTGTCTGGGGCCAACGTCCTGACTTTC.

The CDR3 loop reads CASSRGTSGIIEQFF. For the CDR3, the DNA is TGCGCCAGCAGCCGCGGGACTAGCGGGATAATTGAGCAGTTCTTC. The chain employs TRBV4-1 and TRBJ2-1; 13 bases fit TRBD2. V dropped 4 bases and J dropped 9; count of bases not matched to a gene: 6. CDR1 is MGHRA and CDR2 is YSYEKL in the germline V gene. This CDR3 contains 15 residues.

The CDR3 loop is CASSQGGQGAEGYTF. In nucleotides, the CDR3 is TGCGCCAGCAGCCAAGGCGGGCAGGGGGCGGAAGGCTACACCTTC. The rearrangement joins TRBV4-1 to TRBJ1-2; 8 nucleotides align to TRBD1. After removal of 1 base from V and 8 bases from J, the junction contained 9 bases not matched to a gene. The V gene's germline CDR1 is MGHRA and CDR2 YSYEKL. The CDR3 is 15 residues long.

This chain connects TRBV28 to TRBJ2-1; tentatively, D is TRBD2 (5 bases). The length of the CDR3 is 14 residues. V was trimmed by 3 bases and J by 3 bases, leaving 9 bases between them. CDR1 and CDR2 from the germline V gene are MDHEN and SYDVKM. The DNA for the CDR3 is TGTGCCAGCAGTTTTAATCGGGGCTACAATGAGCAGTTCTTC. It yields the protein CASSFNRGYNEQFF.

This rearrangement joins TRBV18 to TRBJ1-5; tentative D call: TRBD1 (6 bases). V was trimmed by 0 bases and J by 2 bases, leaving 8 bases between them. Looked up from germline, CDR1 is KGHSH and CDR2 is LQKENI. This CDR3 contains 15 residues. The CDR3 coding sequence is TGTGCCAGCTCACCACCGGACAGACGCAATCAGCCCCAGCATTTT. It encodes CASSPPDRRNQPQHF.